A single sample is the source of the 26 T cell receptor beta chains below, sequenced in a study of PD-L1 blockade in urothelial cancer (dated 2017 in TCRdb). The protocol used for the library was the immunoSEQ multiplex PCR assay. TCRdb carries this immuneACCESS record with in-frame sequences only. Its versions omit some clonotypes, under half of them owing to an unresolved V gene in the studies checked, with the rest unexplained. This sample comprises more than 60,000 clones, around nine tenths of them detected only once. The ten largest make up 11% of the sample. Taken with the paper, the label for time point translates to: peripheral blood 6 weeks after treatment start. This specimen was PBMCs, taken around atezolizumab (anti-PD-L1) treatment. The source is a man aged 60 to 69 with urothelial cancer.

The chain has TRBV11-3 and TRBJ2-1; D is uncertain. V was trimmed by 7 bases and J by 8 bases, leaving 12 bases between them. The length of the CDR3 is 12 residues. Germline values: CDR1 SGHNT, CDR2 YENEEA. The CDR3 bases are TGTGCCAGCAACCGAGCCTATGATGAGCAGTTCTTC. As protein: CASNRAYDEQFF.

The CDR3 region is CASSLSVTNYGYTF. In nucleotides, the CDR3 is TGTGCCAGCAGTTTATCCGTAACTAACTATGGCTACACCTTC. V usage is TRBV27 and J usage is TRBJ1-2, with D unresolved. In germline, CDR1 is MNHEY, CDR2 SMNVEV (reference sequence). V was cut by 0 bases and J by 0 bases, with 5 bases left in between. The CDR3 extends over 14 amino acids.

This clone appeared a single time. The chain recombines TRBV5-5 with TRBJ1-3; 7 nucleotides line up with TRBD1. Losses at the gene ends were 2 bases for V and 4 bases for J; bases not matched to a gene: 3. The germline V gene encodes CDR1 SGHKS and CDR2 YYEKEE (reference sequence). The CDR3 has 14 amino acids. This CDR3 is CASSFTGVGNTIYF. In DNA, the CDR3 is TGTGCCAGCAGCTTCACAGGGGTAGGAAACACCATATATTTT.

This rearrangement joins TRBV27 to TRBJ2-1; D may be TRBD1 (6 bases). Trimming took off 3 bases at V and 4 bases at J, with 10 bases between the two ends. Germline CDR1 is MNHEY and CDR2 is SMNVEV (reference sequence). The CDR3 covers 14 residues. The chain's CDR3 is CASSFPDRYNEQFF. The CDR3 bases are TGTGCCAGCAGTTTCCCGGACAGATACAATGAGCAGTTCTTC.

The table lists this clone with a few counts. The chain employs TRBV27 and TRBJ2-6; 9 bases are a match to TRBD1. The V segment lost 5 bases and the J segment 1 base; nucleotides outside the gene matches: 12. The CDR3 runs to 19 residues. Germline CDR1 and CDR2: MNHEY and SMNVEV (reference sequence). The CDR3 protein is CASSITTGTGLSGANVLTF. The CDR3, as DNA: TGTGCCAGCAGTATTACTACCGGGACAGGGTTGTCTGGGGCCAACGTCCTGACTTTC.

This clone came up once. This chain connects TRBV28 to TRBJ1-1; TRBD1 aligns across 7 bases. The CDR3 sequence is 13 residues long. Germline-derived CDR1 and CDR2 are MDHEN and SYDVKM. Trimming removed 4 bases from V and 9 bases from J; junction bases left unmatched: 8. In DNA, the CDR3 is TGTGCCAGCAGTTACCCCAGGACAGGAAAAGCTTTCTTT. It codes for CASSYPRTGKAFF.

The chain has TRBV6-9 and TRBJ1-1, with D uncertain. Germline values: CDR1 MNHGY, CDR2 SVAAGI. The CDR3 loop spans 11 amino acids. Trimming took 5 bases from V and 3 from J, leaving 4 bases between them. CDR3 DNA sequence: TGTGCCAGCAGTCCGGACACTGAAGCTTTCTTT. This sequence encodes CASSPDTEAFF.

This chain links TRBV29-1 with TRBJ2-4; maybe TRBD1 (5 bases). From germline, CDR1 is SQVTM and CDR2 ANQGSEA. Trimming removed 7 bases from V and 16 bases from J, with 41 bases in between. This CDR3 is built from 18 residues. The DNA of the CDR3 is TGCAGCGCGTGCCGAGTTTTGTCGCACGCGGTAGAGCCGACAGTAGCTTACTTC. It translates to CSACRVLSHAVEPTVAYF. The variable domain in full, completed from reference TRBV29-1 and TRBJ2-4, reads SAVISQKPSRDICQRGTSLTIQCQVDSQVTMMFWYRQQPGQSLTLIATANQGSEATYESGFVIDKFPISRPNLTFSTLTVSNMSPEDSSIYLCSACRVLSHAVEPTVAYFGAGTRLSVL.

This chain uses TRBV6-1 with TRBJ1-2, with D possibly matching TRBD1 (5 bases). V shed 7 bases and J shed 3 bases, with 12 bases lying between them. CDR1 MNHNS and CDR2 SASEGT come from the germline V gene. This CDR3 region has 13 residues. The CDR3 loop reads CASTLDRYYGYTF. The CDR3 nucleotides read TGTGCCAGCACCCTCGACAGATACTATGGCTACACCTTC.

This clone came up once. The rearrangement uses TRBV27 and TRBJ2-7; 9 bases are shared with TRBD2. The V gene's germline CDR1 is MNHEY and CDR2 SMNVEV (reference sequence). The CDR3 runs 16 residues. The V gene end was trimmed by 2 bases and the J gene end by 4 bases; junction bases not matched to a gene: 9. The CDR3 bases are TGTGCCAGCAGTTTACATCTAGCGGGGAATTCATACGAGCAGTACTTC. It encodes CASSLHLAGNSYEQYF.

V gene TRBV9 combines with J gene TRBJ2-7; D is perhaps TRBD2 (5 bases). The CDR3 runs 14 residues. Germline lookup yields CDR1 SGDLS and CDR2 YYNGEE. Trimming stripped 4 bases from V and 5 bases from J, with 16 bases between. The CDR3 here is CASSPRTGTNEQYF. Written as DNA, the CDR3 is TGTGCCAGCAGCCCGAGGACTGGCACCAACGAGCAGTACTTC.

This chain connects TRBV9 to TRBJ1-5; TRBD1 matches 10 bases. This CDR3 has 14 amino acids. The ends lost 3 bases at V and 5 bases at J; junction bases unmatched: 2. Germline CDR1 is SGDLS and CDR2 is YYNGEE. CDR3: CASSAGTGDQPQHF. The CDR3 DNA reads TGTGCCAGCAGCGCCGGGACAGGGGATCAGCCCCAGCATTTT.

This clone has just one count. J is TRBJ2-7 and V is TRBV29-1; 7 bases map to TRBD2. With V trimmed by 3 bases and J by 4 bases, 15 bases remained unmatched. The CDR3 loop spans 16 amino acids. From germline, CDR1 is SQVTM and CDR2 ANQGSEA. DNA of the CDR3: TGCAGCGTTGAGGGGGGGGGTACACCGATCCCTTACGAGCAGTACTTC. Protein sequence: CSVEGGGTPIPYEQYF.

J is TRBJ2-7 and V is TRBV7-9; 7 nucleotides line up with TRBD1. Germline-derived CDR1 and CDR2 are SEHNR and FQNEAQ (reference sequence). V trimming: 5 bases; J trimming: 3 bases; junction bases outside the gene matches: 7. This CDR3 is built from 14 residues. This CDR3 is CASSPGDRNYEQYF. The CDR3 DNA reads TGTGCCAGCAGCCCTGGGGACAGAAACTACGAGCAGTACTTC. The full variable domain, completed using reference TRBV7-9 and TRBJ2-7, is DTGVSQNPRHKITKRGQNVTFRCDPISEHNRLYWYRQTLGQGPEFLTYFQNEAQLEKSRLLSDRFSAERPKGSFSTLEIQRTEQGDSAMYLCASSPGDRNYEQYFGPGTRLTVT.

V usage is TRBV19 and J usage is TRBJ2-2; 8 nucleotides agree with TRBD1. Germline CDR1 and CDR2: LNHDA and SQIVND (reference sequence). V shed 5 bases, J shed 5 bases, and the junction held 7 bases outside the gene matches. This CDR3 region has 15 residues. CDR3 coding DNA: TGTGCCAGTAGTGTCCGGCGACAGGGGACCGGGGAGCTGTTTTTT. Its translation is CASSVRRQGTGELFF.

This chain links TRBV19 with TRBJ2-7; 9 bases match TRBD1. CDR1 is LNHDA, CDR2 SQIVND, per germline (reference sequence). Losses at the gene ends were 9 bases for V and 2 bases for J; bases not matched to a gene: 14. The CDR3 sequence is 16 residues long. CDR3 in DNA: TGTGCCAGCCGGGACAGGGTTGGCCTAAATCCCTACGAGCAGTACTTC. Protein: CASRDRVGLNPYEQYF.

The DNA for the CDR3 is TGTGCCAGCAGCTCCTCTAGCGGGAGTAGGAATGAGCAGTTCTTC. This sequence encodes CASSSSSGSRNEQFF. This chain connects TRBV7-2 to TRBJ2-1; 10 bases align to TRBD2. The CDR3 contains 15 residues. V gave up 4 bases and J gave up 7 bases; unmatched junction bases: 7. In germline, CDR1 is SGHTA, CDR2 FQGNSA.

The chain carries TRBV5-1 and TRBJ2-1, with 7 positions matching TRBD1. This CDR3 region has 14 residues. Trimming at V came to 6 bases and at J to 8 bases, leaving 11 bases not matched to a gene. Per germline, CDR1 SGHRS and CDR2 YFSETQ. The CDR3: CASTQDRWVDEQFF. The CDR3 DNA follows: TGCGCCAGCACCCAGGACAGGTGGGTAGATGAGCAGTTCTTC.

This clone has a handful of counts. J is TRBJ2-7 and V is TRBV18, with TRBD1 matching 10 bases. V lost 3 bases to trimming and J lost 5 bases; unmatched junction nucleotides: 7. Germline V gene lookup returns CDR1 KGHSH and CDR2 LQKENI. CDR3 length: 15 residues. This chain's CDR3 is CASSPAGTGVHEQYF. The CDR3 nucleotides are TGTGCCAGCTCACCGGCCGGGACAGGGGTCCACGAGCAGTACTTC.

Written as DNA, the CDR3 is TGTGCCAGCAGCGTAGATGGGCCCACCGGGGAGCTGTTTTTT. Its translation is CASSVDGPTGELFF. The chain employs TRBV9 and TRBJ2-2; D not certain. CDR1 and CDR2 from the germline V gene are SGDLS and YYNGEE. Deletions cut 0 bases from V and 4 bases from J, with 7 bases between. CDR3 length: 14 residues.

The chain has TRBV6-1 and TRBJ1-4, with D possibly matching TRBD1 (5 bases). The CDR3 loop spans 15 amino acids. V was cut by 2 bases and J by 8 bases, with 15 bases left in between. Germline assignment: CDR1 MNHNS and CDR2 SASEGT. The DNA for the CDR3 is TGTGCCAGCAGTGAAAAATCACAGGAAGGGGAAAAACTGTTTTTT. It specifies CASSEKSQEGEKLFF.

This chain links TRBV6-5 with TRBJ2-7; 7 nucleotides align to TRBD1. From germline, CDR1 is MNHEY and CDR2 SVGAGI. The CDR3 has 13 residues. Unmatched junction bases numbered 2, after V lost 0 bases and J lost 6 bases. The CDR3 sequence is CASSYSQGVEQYF. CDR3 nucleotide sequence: TGTGCCAGCAGTTACTCCCAGGGGGTCGAGCAGTACTTC.

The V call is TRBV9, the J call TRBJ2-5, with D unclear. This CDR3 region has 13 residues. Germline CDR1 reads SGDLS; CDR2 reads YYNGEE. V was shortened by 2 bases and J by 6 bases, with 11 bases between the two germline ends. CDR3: CASSVDEVQTQYF. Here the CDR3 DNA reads TGTGCCAGCAGCGTCGATGAGGTCCAGACCCAGTACTTC.

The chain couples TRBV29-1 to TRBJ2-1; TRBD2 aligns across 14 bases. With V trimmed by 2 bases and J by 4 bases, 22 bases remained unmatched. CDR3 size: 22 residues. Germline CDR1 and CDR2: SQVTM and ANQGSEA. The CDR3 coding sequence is TGCAGCGTTGAATCTAACAAGGACCGGACTAGCGGGAGGCCTCAACTTTACAATGAGCAGTTCTTC. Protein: CSVESNKDRTSGRPQLYNEQFF.

CDR3 region: CASNQGGLAGVETQYF. In nucleotides, the CDR3 is TGTGCCAGCAACCAAGGTGGACTAGCGGGAGTGGAGACCCAGTACTTC. This chain links TRBV7-2 with TRBJ2-5, with 13 positions matching TRBD2. Trimming removed 7 bases from V and 5 bases from J; junction bases left unmatched: 10. The germline V gene has CDR1 SGHTA and CDR2 FQGNSA. The length of the CDR3 is 16 residues.

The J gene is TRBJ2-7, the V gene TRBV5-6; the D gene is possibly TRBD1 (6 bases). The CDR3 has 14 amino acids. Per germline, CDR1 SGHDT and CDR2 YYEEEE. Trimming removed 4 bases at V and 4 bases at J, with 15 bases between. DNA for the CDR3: TGTGCCAGCAGCCGATCAGGACAGCCTTACGAGCAGTACTTC. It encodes CASSRSGQPYEQYF.